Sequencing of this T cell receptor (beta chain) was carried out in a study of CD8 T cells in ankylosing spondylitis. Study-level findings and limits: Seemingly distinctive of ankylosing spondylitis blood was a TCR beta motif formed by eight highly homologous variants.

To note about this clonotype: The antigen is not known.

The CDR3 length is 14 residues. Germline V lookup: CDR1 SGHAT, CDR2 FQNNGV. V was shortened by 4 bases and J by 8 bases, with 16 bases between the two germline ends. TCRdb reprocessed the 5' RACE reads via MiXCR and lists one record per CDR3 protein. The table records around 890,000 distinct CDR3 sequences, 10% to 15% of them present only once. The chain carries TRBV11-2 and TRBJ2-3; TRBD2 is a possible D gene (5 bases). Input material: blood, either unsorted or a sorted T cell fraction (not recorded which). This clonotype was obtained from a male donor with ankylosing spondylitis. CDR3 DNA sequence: TGTGCCAGCAGCTACTCTTGGGGAGATGGTACGCAGTATTTT. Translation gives CASSYSWGDGTQYF.